This passage covers 2 T cell receptor beta chains from one sample sequenced in a study of vaccination effects on CD4 cells after COVID-19. Produced via immunoSEQ multiplex PCR; TCRdb's table is partial and in-frame only. The sample lists just under 65,000 clones; about 71% were seen once. Using viral peptide pools, the ViraFEST assay grew out antigen-specific CD4+ T cells prior to sequencing. The culture ran for 10 days, and then CD4+ T cells were isolated. Prior SARS-CoV-2 infection was absent in the vaccine recipients, as shown by negative nucleocapsid antibodies. The antigens of these receptors remain unknown. This sample comprised CD4+ T cells from PBMCs cultured with HCoV-OC43 spike peptides, obtained before COVID-19 vaccination. Subset: HCoV-OC43 spike overlapping peptide pool stimulation. The source is a human donor who received a COVID-19 vaccine.

The chain couples TRBV30 to TRBJ1-2; D not certain. Germline V gene lookup returns CDR1 GTSNPN and CDR2 SVGIG (reference sequence). V was shortened by 2 bases and J by 3 bases, with 13 bases between the two germline ends. CDR3 length: 14 residues. CDR3 in amino acids: CAWSKEGRHYGYTF. CDR3 coding DNA: TGTGCCTGGAGTAAAGAGGGCCGCCACTATGGCTACACCTTC.

The V gene is TRBV5-1, the J gene TRBJ1-4, with 7 bases identical to TRBD1. Germline CDR1 reads SGHRS; CDR2 reads YFSETQ. There are 14 residues in the CDR3. The V and J ends lost 3 bases and 8 bases, in that order; junction bases with no gene match: 7. The CDR3 loop reads CASSSRGFGEKLFF. In nucleotides, the CDR3 is TGCGCCAGCAGCTCCAGGGGGTTTGGGGAAAAACTGTTTTTT.